The clone carrying this TCR beta chain appeared a few times. Its antigen is as yet unknown. The data stem from a study of response to subunit inactivated influenza vaccine. Broader study findings: Authors proposed each seasonal influenza vaccination draws in few new T cells.

One entry per CDR3 protein, called by TCRdb with MiXCR from the RT-PCR reads. The sample consists of approximately 680,000 distinct CDR3 sequences, approximately 15% of them appearing once. This sequence was found in a man in his fifties or sixties who received an inactivated influenza vaccine. The sample consisted of PBMCs from blood, taken about 13 days after vaccination.

CDR3 region: CSAPSRGLYEQYF. CDR3 nucleotides: TGCAGTGCTCCTAGCAGGGGGCTCTACGAGCAGTACTTC. The chain is built from TRBV20-1 and TRBJ2-7, with TRBD1 matching 8 bases. The germline CDR1 and CDR2 sequences are DFQATT and SNEGSKA (reference sequence). The length of the CDR3 is 13 residues. Germline trimming cut 5 bases from V and 3 bases from J; bases unmatched to any gene: 6.